The 27 T cell receptor beta chains listed next were all sequenced from one sample in a study of blood T cell repertoires in COVID-19. Clones were sequenced by immunoSEQ multiplex PCR, and TCRdb holds only the in-frame ones, with some missing. The table lists roughly 260,000 clones, more than 70% of them singletons. The sample consisted of peripheral blood. Receptor source: a woman in her thirties or forties who had recovered from COVID-19.

This clone was seen once. This chain connects TRBV28 to TRBJ1-2; D call uncertain. V shed 6 bases and J shed 8 bases, with 10 bases lying between them. CDR3 size: 11 residues. Per the germline V gene, CDR1 is MDHEN and CDR2 is SYDVKM. The CDR3 bases are TGTGCCAGCAGCCTTGAGCGGGGCTACACCTTC. Translated, it gives CASSLERGYTF.

There are a few counts of this clone. The J gene is TRBJ2-5, the V gene TRBV19; the match to TRBD2 covers 7 bases. The V and J ends lost 1 base and 5 bases, in that order; junction bases with no gene match: 7. The germline V gene has CDR1 LNHDA and CDR2 SQIVND (reference sequence). The CDR3 is 15 amino acids. The CDR3 DNA reads TGTGCCAGTAGTATAGCAGGGCGGGAGTGGGAGACCCAGTACTTC. This sequence encodes CASSIAGREWETQYF.

This clone was counted a few times. The J gene is TRBJ2-7, the V gene TRBV6-2 or TRBV6-3; no clear D gene. Between the trimmed V and J ends, which lost 6 bases and 3 bases, there was a span of 12 bases. The CDR3 covers 13 residues. CDR1 MNHEY and CDR2 SVGEGT come from the germline V gene. The CDR3, as DNA: TGTGCCAGCAGCCAAACTACCTACTACGAGCAGTACTTC. Translating it yields CASSQTTYYEQYF.

The rearrangement uses TRBV7-2 and TRBJ2-7; 9 bases line up with TRBD2. Germline V lookup: CDR1 SGHTA, CDR2 FQGNSA. The length of the CDR3 is 15 residues. Trimming took 0 bases from V and 4 from J; bases not matched to a gene: 4. CDR3 nucleotides: TGTGCCAGCAGCTTAGCTAGCGGGGGCCCATACGAGCAGTACTTC. This translates into CASSLASGGPYEQYF. Variable domain in full (rest from reference TRBV7-2 and TRBJ2-7): GAGVSQSPSNKVTEKGKDVELRCDPISGHTALYWYRQSLGQGLEFLIYFQGNSAPDKSGLPSDRFSAERTGGSVSTLTIQRTQQEDSAVYLCASSLASGGPYEQYFGPGTRLTVT.

The V call is TRBV5-8, the J call TRBJ1-5, with 10 nucleotides matching TRBD1. Germline lookup yields CDR1 SGHTS and CDR2 YDEGEE. This CDR3 comprises 16 residues. J was trimmed by 7 bases and V by 4 bases; bases with no gene match: 11. DNA of the CDR3: TGTGCCAGCAGCGTACGTGCCGGGACAGGGGCCCAGCCCCAGCATTTT. The encoded protein is CASSVRAGTGAQPQHF.

A single count supports this clone. CDR3 DNA: TGTGCCAGCAGTGAGCTCGGGACAGCCTACTATGGCTACACCTTC. It translates to CASSELGTAYYGYTF. This chain links TRBV25-1 with TRBJ1-2, with TRBD1 matching 7 bases. CDR3 length: 15 amino acids. The V gene end was trimmed by 3 bases and the J gene end by 3 bases; junction bases not matched to a gene: 7. Germline V lookup: CDR1 MGHDK, CDR2 SYGVNS.

The chain links TRBV5-1 to TRBJ2-5; tentative D call: TRBD1 (5 bases). Germline-derived CDR1 and CDR2 are SGHRS and YFSETQ. The CDR3 totals 14 residues. Between the trimmed V and J ends, which lost 1 base and 4 bases, there was a span of 11 bases. The CDR3 nucleotides read TGCGCCAGCAGCTTGATGGCAGGGTCAGAGACCCAGTACTTC. Encoded protein: CASSLMAGSETQYF.

The rearrangement joins TRBV10-3 to TRBJ2-1, with 13 bases matching TRBD2. Germline assignment: CDR1 ENHRY and CDR2 SYGVKD. CDR3 length: 14 amino acids. V trimming: 5 bases; J trimming: 9 bases; junction bases outside the gene matches: 4. CDR3 loop: CAISRTSGSPEQFF. The CDR3 nucleotides read TGTGCCATCAGTCGGACTAGCGGGAGCCCTGAGCAGTTCTTC.

The chain is built from TRBV7-2 and TRBJ2-1; 10 nucleotides align to TRBD1. Germline CDR1 reads SGHTA; CDR2 reads FQGNSA. This CDR3 spans 15 amino acids. Losses at the gene ends were 5 bases for V and 1 base for J; bases not matched to a gene: 2. Written as DNA, the CDR3 is TGTGCCAGCAGCACGGACAGGGGGTCCTACAATGAGCAGTTCTTC. Translated: CASSTDRGSYNEQFF.

The chain joins TRBV30 to TRBJ2-1; 9 bases fit TRBD1. The CDR3 runs 19 residues. In germline, CDR1 is GTSNPN, CDR2 SVGIG (reference sequence). The J segment lost 0 bases and the V segment lost 2 bases, leaving 14 bases of the junction unmatched. The CDR3 DNA reads TGTGCCTGGAGTACGGGACAGGGACCCACTTTTCGCTCCTACAATGAGCAGTTCTTC. This gives the protein CAWSTGQGPTFRSYNEQFF.

The sample holds one count of this clone. The gene calls are TRBV3-1 (or the pseudogene TRBV3-2) and TRBJ2-5, with 9 bases lining up with TRBD1. Germline lookup yields CDR1 LGHDT and CDR2 YNNKEL (reference sequence). The CDR3 consists of 17 residues. Germline trimming cut 6 bases from V and 4 bases from J; bases unmatched to any gene: 15. CDR3 bases: TGTGCCAGCAGTAAACAGCGAACCGGGACAGGGCGAGAGACCCAGTACTTC. Translation gives CASSKQRTGTGRETQYF.

This clone was picked up one time. The gene calls are TRBV24-1 and TRBJ2-3; possible D gene TRBD2, 5 bases. Deletions cut 0 bases from V and 0 bases from J, with 6 bases between. Germline CDR1 KGHDR, CDR2 SFDVKD. The CDR3 loop spans 15 amino acids. CDR3 DNA: TGTGCCACCAGTGATTTGCGCGGGAGCACAGATACGCAGTATTTT. Translated, it gives CATSDLRGSTDTQYF.

A few counts support this clone. This sample also contains other DNA sequences that code for the same CDR3. The gene calls are TRBV12-3 or TRBV12-4 and TRBJ1-5; tentative D call: TRBD1 (5 bases). This CDR3 region has 13 residues. The V end was cut by 1 base, the J end by 7 bases, with 8 bases between. CDR3: CASSLDGGQPQHF. The CDR3 region has the DNA TGTGCCAGCAGTTTAGACGGGGGACAGCCCCAGCATTTT.

The chain carries TRBV7-5 and TRBJ2-5; the table's TRBD2 call for D was not verified on the DNA. TRBV7-5 is an annotated pseudogene. This CDR3 has 13 amino acids. In DNA, the CDR3 is TGTGCCAGAAGCTTGCCCGCGGGGGAGACCCAGTACTTC. Translated, it gives CARSLPAGETQYF.

The chain uses TRBV27 and TRBJ1-5, with D unclear. V lost 3 bases, J lost 3 bases, and 12 bases lay in between. Germline assignment: CDR1 MNHEY and CDR2 SMNVEV (reference sequence). CDR3 length: 15 amino acids. DNA for the CDR3: TGTGCCAGCAGTTTCTCGGGAGCCTTCAATCAGCCCCAGCATTTT. This sequence encodes CASSFSGAFNQPQHF.

The chain joins TRBV7-8 to TRBJ1-5, with 8 bases identical to TRBD1. V lost 5 bases, J lost 7 bases, and 10 bases stayed unmatched. Germline V lookup: CDR1 SGHVS, CDR2 FQNEAQ. The CDR3 loop spans 15 amino acids. CDR3 sequence (DNA): TGTGCCAGCAGCCTAGAACAGGGGGTAAGGCAGCCCCAGCATTTT. Its protein product is CASSLEQGVRQPQHF.

The chain joins TRBV4-1 to TRBJ2-7, with 14 bases fitting TRBD2. CDR3 length: 18 amino acids. The germline V gene has CDR1 MGHRA and CDR2 YSYEKL. Trimming removed 1 base from V and 6 bases from J; junction bases left unmatched: 11. CDR3 sequence reads: CASSQAAGLAGAPSEQYF. The CDR3, as DNA: TGCGCCAGCAGCCAAGCAGCGGGACTAGCGGGAGCCCCTTCCGAGCAGTACTTC.

The chain employs TRBV23-1 and TRBJ2-1, with 7 bases aligning to TRBD2. TRBV23-1 is flagged as an ORF with uncertain function. CDR3 length: 14 residues. The V gene end was trimmed by 5 bases and the J gene end by 2 bases; junction bases not matched to a gene: 3. The CDR3, as DNA: TGCGCCAGCAGTTCCCGGGGGGCCTACAATGAGCAGTTCTTC. It codes for CASSSRGAYNEQFF.

The chain combines TRBV7-8 with TRBJ2-7; the match to TRBD1 covers 7 bases. Trimming took 1 base from V and 3 from J; bases not matched to a gene: 3. The V gene's germline CDR1 is SGHVS and CDR2 FQNEAQ. The CDR3 totals 14 residues. CDR3 sequence reads: CASSLVTGNYEQYF. DNA of the CDR3: TGTGCCAGCAGCTTAGTGACAGGGAACTACGAGCAGTACTTC.

This chain joins TRBV4-3 and TRBJ2-2, with TRBD2 as a possible D gene (5 bases). CDR1 is LGHNA, CDR2 YSLEER, per germline. This CDR3 has 18 amino acids. Trimming stripped 0 bases from V and 3 bases from J, with 17 bases between. The CDR3 loop reads CASSQEAAGVGYTGELFF. The CDR3 nucleotides read TGCGCCAGCAGCCAAGAAGCCGCCGGGGTCGGGTACACCGGGGAGCTGTTTTTT.

A note on this clone: Different DNA sequences within this sample yield the same CDR3. The chain links TRBV19 to TRBJ2-4, with D maybe TRBD1 (5 bases). This CDR3 spans 13 amino acids. In germline, CDR1 is LNHDA, CDR2 SQIVND (reference sequence). V dropped 2 bases and J dropped 4 bases, with 6 bases sitting between them. CDR3 DNA sequence: TGTGCCAGTAGTATAAGGGGAAAAAACATTCAGTACTTC. This gives the protein CASSIRGKNIQYF.

V is TRBV9 and J is TRBJ2-1; 11 bases map to TRBD2. Germline CDR1 reads SGDLS; CDR2 reads YYNGEE. The CDR3 contains 15 residues. After removal of 0 bases from V and 10 bases from J, the junction contained 6 bases not matched to a gene. CDR3 amino acids: CASSVDSGRAWEQFF. The CDR3 region has the DNA TGTGCCAGCAGCGTAGATAGCGGGAGGGCCTGGGAGCAGTTCTTC.

The gene calls are TRBV4-3 and TRBJ1-1, with D uncertain. The germline gives CDR1 LGHNA, CDR2 YSLEER. The CDR3 loop spans 14 amino acids. Trimming cost V 7 bases and J 4 bases, with 16 bases left between them. CDR3 DNA: TGCGCCAGCACAAAAGCATTGGTTGGCACTGAAGCTTTCTTT. Its translation: CASTKALVGTEAFF.

J is TRBJ2-1 and V is TRBV2, with D maybe TRBD2 (5 bases). The CDR3 has 15 amino acids. The germline V and J ends were trimmed by 6 bases and 5 bases, with 17 bases remaining between them. Per the germline V gene, CDR1 is SNHLY and CDR2 is FYNNEI. CDR3 protein: CASRRRTGNDNEQFF. CDR3 coding DNA: TGTGCCAGCAGGCGGCGGACGGGAAACGACAATGAGCAGTTCTTC.

The V call is TRBV9, the J call TRBJ2-2, with 10 nucleotides matching TRBD2. Trimming at V came to 0 bases and at J to 1 base, leaving 3 bases not matched to a gene. CDR3 size: 17 residues. Germline V gives CDR1 SGDLS, CDR2 YYNGEE. DNA of the CDR3: TGTGCCAGCAGCGTAGAAACTAGCGGGAAGAACACCGGGGAGCTGTTTTTT. Its protein product is CASSVETSGKNTGELFF.

This chain joins TRBV6-2 or TRBV6-3 and TRBJ2-7, with 7 bases identical to TRBD2. This CDR3 contains 15 residues. Losses at the gene ends were 4 bases for V and 6 bases for J; bases not matched to a gene: 12. Germline V lookup: CDR1 MNHEY, CDR2 SVGEGT. Written as DNA, the CDR3 is TGTGCCAGCAGTTTTTGGGGCGGGAGTCTCGTCGAGCAGTACTTC. This translates into CASSFWGGSLVEQYF.

The rearrangement joins TRBV10-3 to TRBJ2-1; 8 nucleotides line up with TRBD1. This CDR3 spans 16 amino acids. Trimming at V came to 0 bases and at J to 3 bases, leaving 4 bases not matched to a gene. From germline, CDR1 is ENHRY and CDR2 SYGVKD. The CDR3 loop reads CAISESGTGNYNEQFF. In DNA form, the CDR3 reads TGTGCCATCAGTGAGTCGGGGACAGGTAACTACAATGAGCAGTTCTTC.